Detailed here is one T cell receptor (beta chain). Antigen: not known. Read coverage stops 3 residues before the CDR3 terminus; the germline J gene supplies the remainder. This sample is drawn from a study of T cells in women clearing cervical HPV infection. Study overall: No precancer developed; the control's incident HPV16 infection cleared within 12 months. For cases, blood was sampled a median approximately 150 days after lesion detection, interquartile range roughly 90 to 230 days. The study's findings and limits: Unknown T-cell numbers per sample may underlie the richness differences. CIN3+ cases had significantly higher TCR richness than controls; evenness did not differ.

Germline-derived CDR1 and CDR2 are SGHTA and FQGNSA. With V trimmed by 3 bases and J by 9 bases, 3 bases remained unmatched. CDR3 length: 13 residues. Here immunoSEQ multiplex PCR was the method, and the copy in TCRdb shows in-frame clones only, minus some. This sample contains approximately 34,000 clones. Sequenced material: blood buffy coat. The rearrangement links TRBV7-2 to TRBJ2-1, with TRBD1 matching 9 bases. The sequence was collected from a woman aged 18-69 years with a cervical HPV16 infection that either progressed to CIN3+ or cleared (not recorded which). The part of the CDR3 DNA that was read is TGTGCCAGCAGCTTGGGGACAGGGCGTGAG. Translated, it gives CASSLGTGRE. The CDR3 reads in full as CASSLGTGREQFF.